One T cell receptor (beta chain) is described in this entry. Its cognate antigen is unknown. Trimming removed 2 bases at V and 2 bases at J, with 7 bases between. Looked up from germline, CDR1 is SGHAT and CDR2 is FQNNGV. The CDR3 covers 13 residues. Use of 60 Vbeta and 13 Jbeta primers characterized the PCR. Assay used: immunoSEQ multiplex PCR; TCRdb lists only in-frame clones, some missing. Of about 280,000 clones in the sample, approximately 90% were seen once. The data originate from a study of cytomegalovirus exposure and HLA in healthy donors. General observations from the study: The authors later linked a missense DCLRE1C variant to TCR beta V- and J-gene trimming. Accounts indicate the classifier identified cytomegalovirus status with strong specificity and sensitivity. In an earlier analysis, in some 500 donors, most V segments appeared productive either ~87% or ~30% of the time.

The rearrangement links TRBV11-2 to TRBJ2-7; unclear D gene. The sample consisted of PBMCs. The TCR comes from a woman under 30 in good health and CMV-seronegative. CDR3 protein: CASSLIHTYEQYF. In nucleotides, the CDR3 is TGTGCCAGCAGCTTAATACACACCTACGAGCAGTACTTC.